Listed below are T cell receptor beta chains from one sample, sequenced in a study of blood T cells in healthy people across ages. From the 5' RACE reads, TCRdb called clonotypes with MiXCR, one entry per CDR3 protein. The data hold roughly 1,300,000 distinct CDR3 sequences, with approximately 59% observed a single time. The sequencing sample was made of blood. These receptors were taken from a man aged 18 to 30 in good health. Both conserved end residues are part of each CDR3. The D gene is left open where the match is weak. Where a row states a size, it is once, few, many or the class of an expanded clone; other rows omit it.

d_gene | abundance | j_gene | v_gene | CDR3nt | CDR3aa
. | . | TRBJ1-1 | TRBV10-3 | TGTGCCATCAGTGAGTCGAAAAGGGACACTGAAGCTTTCTTT | CAISESKRDTEAFF
. | . | TRBJ2-1 | TRBV2 | TGTGCCAGCAACATCTACAATGAGCAGTTCTTC | CASNIYNEQFF
. | once | TRBJ2-7 | TRBV6-2/TRBV6-3 | TGTGCCAGCAGAGACACCTCAGGGATATTTATGGAGCAGTACTTC | CASRDTSGIFMEQYF
TRBD2 | few | TRBJ2-3 | TRBV20-1 | TGCAGTGCTAGACTAGCGGGGGTCACAGATACGCAGTATTTT | CSARLAGVTDTQYF
. | . | TRBJ2-3 | TRBV6-4 | TGTGCCAGCAGTTCCGGGGAACATAGCACAGATACGCAGTATTTT | CASSSGEHSTDTQYF
. | few | TRBJ2-5 | TRBV12-3/TRBV12-4 | TGTGCCAGCAGTCGCCAGTTGTACCAAGAGACCCAGTACTTC | CASSRQLYQETQYF
TRBD2 | . | TRBJ2-1 | TRBV10-3 | TGTGCCATCAGTGTTTCCCAACTAGCGGGGGCGTCCAATGAGCAGTTCTTC | CAISVSQLAGASNEQFF
. | . | TRBJ2-5 | TRBV21-1 | TGTGCCAGCAGCAAAGAGGAAGCCGGACAGGGCAGACCGCAAGAGACCCAGTACTTC | CASSKEEAGQGRPQETQYF
TRBD1 | . | TRBJ1-5 | TRBV4-1 | TGCGCCAGCAGCGGCCTCGCGACAGGGCCGCGGGTAAATCAGCCCCAGCATTTT | CASSGLATGPRVNQPQHF
TRBD1 | . | TRBJ1-4 | TRBV5-1 | TGCGCCAGCAGCTTGCGGACAGGGGGTCAGGAAAAACTGTTTTTT | CASSLRTGGQEKLFF
TRBD1 | . | TRBJ1-6 | TRBV10-3 | TGTGCCATCAGTGAGGGGACCCATTCCGGGACAGAGAATTCACCCCTCCACTTT | CAISEGTHSGTENSPLHF
. | . | TRBJ1-2 | TRBV12-3/TRBV12-4 | TGTGCCAGCAGTTTGTGGTCTATCTATGGCTACACCTTC | CASSLWSIYGYTF
. | . | TRBJ2-5 | TRBV5-1 | TGCGCCAGCAGCTTGGAGTCGGACCAAGAGACCCAGTACTTC | CASSLESDQETQYF
. | . | TRBJ1-4 | TRBV4-1 | TGCGCCAGCAGCCAAGCTGGAGGGCAGCTTGGGGAAAAACTGTTTTTT | CASSQAGGQLGEKLFF
. | few | TRBJ2-3 | TRBV6-5 | TGTGCCAGCAGTTACTCGGGGCTCGGCTTCACAGATACGCAGTATTTT | CASSYSGLGFTDTQYF
. | few | TRBJ2-7 | TRBV7-9 | TGTGCCAGCAGCTTACGTTTCGGCTACGAGCAGTACTTC | CASSLRFGYEQYF
. | many | TRBJ2-6 | TRBV6-2/TRBV6-3 | TGTGCCAGCAGTTACGCCGCCTCTGGGGCCAACGTCCTGACTTTC | CASSYAASGANVLTF
. | . | TRBJ2-1 | TRBV3-1 | TGTGCCAGCAGCTCAACCGCCGGGACTTACTACAATGAGCAGTTCTTC | CASSSTAGTYYNEQFF
. | few | TRBJ1-6 | TRBV28 | TGTGCCAGCAGTTTACTCCGGGACGTACTCAATGGTTCACCCCTCCACTTT | CASSLLRDVLNGSPLHF
. | . | TRBJ2-2 | TRBV9 | TGTGCCAGCAGCGTAGTCGGGGGGGAGCTGTTTTTT | CASSVVGGELFF
. | few | TRBJ2-1 | TRBV3-1 | TGTGCCAGCAGCCACAACAGCTTCCTCAATGAGCAGTTCTTC | CASSHNSFLNEQFF
. | few | TRBJ2-7 | TRBV27 | TGTGCCAGCAGTGTACGGCCTCGGGCCTACGAGCAGTACTTC | CASSVRPRAYEQYF
. | . | TRBJ1-2 | TRBV4-1 | TGCGCCAGCAGCCAAGGAAACGGGAATGGCTACACCTTC | CASSQGNGNGYTF
. | once | TRBJ2-2 | TRBV5-6 | TGTGCCAGCAGCTTGAGGGCAGGGACAAACACCGGGGAGCTGTTTTTT | CASSLRAGTNTGELFF
. | . | TRBJ2-7 | TRBV20-1 | TGCAGTGCTAGAGATAGTACGGCCCTCCACCCCTACGAGCAGTACTTC | CSARDSTALHPYEQYF
. | . | TRBJ2-7 | TRBV29-1 | TGCAGCGGCCGAGGGACAACCTACGAGCAGTACTTC | CSGRGTTYEQYF
TRBD1 | once | TRBJ2-7 | TRBV7-6 | TGTGCCAGCAGCTTAGTCCGCGGACAGGGGGCGGGCGAGCAGTACTTC | CASSLVRGQGAGEQYF
TRBD2 | . | TRBJ2-7 | TRBV7-9 | TGTGCCAGCAGCTTAGTCACTAGCGGGATCTCCTACGAGCAGTACTTC | CASSLVTSGISYEQYF
TRBD2 | once | TRBJ2-5 | TRBV4-1 | TGCGCCAGCAGCCAAGACGGACTAGCGGGAGGAGAGACCCAGTACTTC | CASSQDGLAGGETQYF
. | . | TRBJ2-1 | TRBV15 | TGTGCCACCAGCAGAGATAGGGGGGGAGGAGGGAATGAGCAGTTCTTC | CATSRDRGGGGNEQFF
. | . | TRBJ1-1 | TRBV14 | TGTGCCAGCAGCCGGGTCAGGGCGGTGTTAAGCACTGAAGCTTTCTTT | CASSRVRAVLSTEAFF
TRBD1 | few | TRBJ2-7 | TRBV20-1 | TGCAGTGCTAGGAAAGACAGGGATCGGAACGAGCAGTACTTC | CSARKDRDRNEQYF
TRBD1 | . | TRBJ2-1 | TRBV29-1 | TGCAGCGTAGCCGGGACAGGGGCGGATGAGCAGTTCTTC | CSVAGTGADEQFF
TRBD2 | few | TRBJ2-1 | TRBV29-1 | TGCAGCGTTGAAAGACTAGCGGGGTACAATGAGCAGTTCTTC | CSVERLAGYNEQFF
TRBD1 | . | TRBJ2-5 | TRBV25-1 | TGTGCCAGCAGTGACATGATAAGGGGGCTACAAGAGACCCAGTACTTC | CASSDMIRGLQETQYF
. | . | TRBJ2-4 | TRBV7-2 | TGTGCCAGCAGCCTACGGGCCCGAAGCATTCAGTACTTC | CASSLRARSIQYF
TRBD2 | . | TRBJ2-1 | TRBV27 | TGTGCCAGCACTCCTAGCGGGAATTTCTATGAGCAGTTCTTC | CASTPSGNFYEQFF
. | few | TRBJ1-1 | TRBV28 | TGTGCCAGCAGTTTCAAGACCTTAGGTCGGGTCACTGAAGCTTTCTTT | CASSFKTLGRVTEAFF